This TCR beta chain is drawn from a study of cytomegalovirus exposure and HLA in healthy donors. The primer mix had 60 Vbeta and 13 Jbeta primers. In the source study's methods: Unique TCR beta chains totaled around 86 million in a later count, with approximately 10 million of them shared. TCRdb keeps only in-frame clones here, not all; method: immunoSEQ multiplex PCR. Clone size and the V and J calls come from that table; the DNA yielded D and trimming. The sample carries 150,000 or so clones, 80% recorded once. As regards this clone: As yet, its antigen is unknown.

Per the germline V gene, CDR1 is SGHRS and CDR2 is YFSETQ. The V end lost 4 bases, the J end lost 4 bases, and 24 bases lay between the germline ends. The CDR3 runs to 17 residues. Whole-study findings and limits: Apparent HLA restriction characterized most CMV-associated TCR beta chains in a later analysis. Previously analyzed data showed that most TCR beta V segments were productive at a frequency of about 87% or about 30%. Later analysis revealed greater clonal expansion in HLA-associated TCR beta chains than in equally common others.

This chain uses TRBV5-1 with TRBJ2-7; TRBD1 is a possible D gene (5 bases). The sample comprised PBMCs. The TCR sequence derives from a man in his forties or fifties in good health and CMV-seronegative. CDR3 DNA sequence: TGCGCCAGCAGCCCCTATAACGACAGAACCGATGGGTACGAGCAGTACTTC. Translating it yields CASSPYNDRTDGYEQYF.